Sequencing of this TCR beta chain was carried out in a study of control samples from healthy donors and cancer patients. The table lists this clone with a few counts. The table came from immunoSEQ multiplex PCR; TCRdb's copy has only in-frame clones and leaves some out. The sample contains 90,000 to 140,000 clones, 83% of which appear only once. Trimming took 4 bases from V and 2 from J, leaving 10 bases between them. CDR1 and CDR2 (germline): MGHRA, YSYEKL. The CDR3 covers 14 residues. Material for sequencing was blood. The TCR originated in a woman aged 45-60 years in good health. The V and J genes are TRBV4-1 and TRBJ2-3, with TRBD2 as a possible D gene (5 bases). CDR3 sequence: CASSPVANTDTQYF. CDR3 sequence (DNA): TGCGCCAGCAGCCCAGTAGCGAACACAGATACGCAGTATTTT.